This T cell receptor beta chain was captured by sequencing in a study of blood T cell repertoires in COVID-19. Study-level information: The samples span acute and convalescent COVID-19 from the United States, Italy and Spain.

Only in-frame clones appear in the TCRdb table, and some are missing; sequencing was by immunoSEQ multiplex PCR. The data hold around 140,000 clones, with roughly four fifths observed a single time. With 2 bases removed from V and 4 bases from J, the gap between germline ends came to 14 bases. CDR1 and CDR2 (germline): LNHDA, SQIVND (reference sequence). CDR3 size: 16 residues. Material for sequencing was PBMCs or T cells enriched from blood (not recorded which). The source is a man aged 40-49 years with acute COVID-19. This sequence joins TRBV19 and TRBJ2-2, with D perhaps matching TRBD1 (5 bases). The CDR3 region has the DNA TGTGCCAGTAGTATATATGGGGCTCAGGGCACCGGGGAGCTGTTTTTT. This translates into CASSIYGAQGTGELFF.